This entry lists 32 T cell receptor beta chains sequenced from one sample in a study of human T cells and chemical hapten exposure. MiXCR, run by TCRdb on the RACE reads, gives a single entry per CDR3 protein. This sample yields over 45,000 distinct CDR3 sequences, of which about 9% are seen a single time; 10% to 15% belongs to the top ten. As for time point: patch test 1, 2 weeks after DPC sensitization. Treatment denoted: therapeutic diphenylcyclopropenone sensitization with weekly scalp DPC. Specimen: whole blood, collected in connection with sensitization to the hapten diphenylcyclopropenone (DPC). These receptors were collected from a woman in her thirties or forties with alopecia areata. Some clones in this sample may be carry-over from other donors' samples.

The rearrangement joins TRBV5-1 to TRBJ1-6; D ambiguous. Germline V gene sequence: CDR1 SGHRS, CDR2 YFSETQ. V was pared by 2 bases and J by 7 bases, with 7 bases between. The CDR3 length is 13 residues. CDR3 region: CASSFGENSPLHF. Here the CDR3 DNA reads TGCGCCAGCAGCTTTGGGGAGAATTCACCCCTCCACTTT.

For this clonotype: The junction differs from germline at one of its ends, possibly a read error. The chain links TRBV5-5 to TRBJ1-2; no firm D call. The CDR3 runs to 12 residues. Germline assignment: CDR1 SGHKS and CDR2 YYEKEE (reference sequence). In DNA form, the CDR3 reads TGTGTCAGCAGCCTAGGAGGGAACGGCTACACCTTC. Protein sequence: CVSSLGGNGYTF.

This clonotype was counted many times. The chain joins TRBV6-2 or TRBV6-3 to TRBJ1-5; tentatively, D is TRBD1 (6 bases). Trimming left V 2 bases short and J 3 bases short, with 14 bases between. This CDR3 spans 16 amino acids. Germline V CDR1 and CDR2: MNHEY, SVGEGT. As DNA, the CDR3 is TGTGCCAGCAGTTACGGTCATCTGGGGGCCAATCAGCCCCAGCATTTT. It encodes CASSYGHLGANQPQHF.

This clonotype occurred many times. CDR3 coding DNA: TGTGCCAGCAGCCTATTACGGGGGGGAGACAATGAGCAGTTCTTC. Encoded protein: CASSLLRGGDNEQFF. This chain connects TRBV14 to TRBJ2-1, with TRBD2 matching 8 bases. The CDR3 covers 15 residues. The junction had 7 bases not matched to a gene; V was cut back by 4 bases and J by 5 bases. CDR1 is SGHDN and CDR2 is FVKESK in the germline V gene. The full variable domain, its missing parts supplied by reference TRBV14 and TRBJ2-1, is EAGVTQFPSHSVIEKGQTVTLRCDPISGHDNLYWYRRVMGKEIKFLLHFVKESKQDESGMPNNRFLAERTGGTYSTLKVQPAELEDSGVYFCASSLLRGGDNEQFFGPGTRLTVL.

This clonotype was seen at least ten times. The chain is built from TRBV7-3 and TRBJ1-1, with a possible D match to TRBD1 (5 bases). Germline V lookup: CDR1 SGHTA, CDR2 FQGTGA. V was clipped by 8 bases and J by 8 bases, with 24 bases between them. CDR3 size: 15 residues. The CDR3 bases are TGTGCCAGCTCGCCCCGGGCAGGGACCATCATGGAAGCTTTCTTT. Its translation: CASSPRAGTIMEAFF.

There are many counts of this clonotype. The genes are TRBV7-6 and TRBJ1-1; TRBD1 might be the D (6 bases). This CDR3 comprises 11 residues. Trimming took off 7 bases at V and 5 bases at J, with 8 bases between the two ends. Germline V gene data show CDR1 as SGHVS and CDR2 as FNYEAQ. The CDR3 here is CASTRGTEAFF. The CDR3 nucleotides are TGTGCCAGCACAAGGGGGACTGAAGCTTTCTTT.

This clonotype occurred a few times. As DNA, the CDR3 is TGTGCCAGCAGTTTTGCAGGGCTATCCTACGAGCAGTACTTC. Its translation: CASSFAGLSYEQYF. The V call is TRBV28, the J call TRBJ2-7, with a possible D match to TRBD1 (5 bases). V lost 3 bases, J lost 1 base, and 10 bases lay in between. The CDR3 is made up of 14 amino acids. CDR1 and CDR2 (germline): MDHEN, SYDVKM.

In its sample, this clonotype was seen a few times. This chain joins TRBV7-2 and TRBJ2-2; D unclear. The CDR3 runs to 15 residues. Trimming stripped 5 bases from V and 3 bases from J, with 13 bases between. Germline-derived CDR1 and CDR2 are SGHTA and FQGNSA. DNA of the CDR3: TGTGCCAGCAGCCCCCGAGGTTACGACACCGGGGAGCTGTTTTTT. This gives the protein CASSPRGYDTGELFF.

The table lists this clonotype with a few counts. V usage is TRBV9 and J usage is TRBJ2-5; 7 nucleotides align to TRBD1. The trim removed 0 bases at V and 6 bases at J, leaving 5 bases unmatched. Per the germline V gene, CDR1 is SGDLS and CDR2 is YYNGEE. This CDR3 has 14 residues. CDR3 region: CASSVEGAAKTQYF. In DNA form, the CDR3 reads TGTGCCAGCAGCGTAGAGGGGGCGGCTAAGACCCAGTACTTC.

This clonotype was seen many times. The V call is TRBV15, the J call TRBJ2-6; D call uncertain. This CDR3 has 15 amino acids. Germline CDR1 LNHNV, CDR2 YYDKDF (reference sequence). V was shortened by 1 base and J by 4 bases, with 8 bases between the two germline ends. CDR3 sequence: CATSRVGEGANVLTF. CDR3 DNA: TGTGCCACCAGCAGAGTGGGTGAGGGGGCCAACGTCCTGACTTTC.

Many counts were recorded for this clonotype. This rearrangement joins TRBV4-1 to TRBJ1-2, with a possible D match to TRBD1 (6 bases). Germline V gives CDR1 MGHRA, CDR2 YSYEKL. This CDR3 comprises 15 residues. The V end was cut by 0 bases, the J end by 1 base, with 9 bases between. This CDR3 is CASSQDGQLNYGYTF. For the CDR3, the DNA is TGCGCCAGCAGCCAAGATGGACAGCTTAACTATGGCTACACCTTC.

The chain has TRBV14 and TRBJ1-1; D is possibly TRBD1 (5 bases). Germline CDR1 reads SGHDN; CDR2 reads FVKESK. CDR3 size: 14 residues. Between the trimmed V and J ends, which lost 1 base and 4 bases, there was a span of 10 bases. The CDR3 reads CASSQARGVTEAFF. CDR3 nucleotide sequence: TGTGCCAGCAGCCAAGCGCGAGGGGTCACTGAAGCTTTCTTT.

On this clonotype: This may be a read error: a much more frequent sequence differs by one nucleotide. The CDR3 protein is CASSPTSTSGQETRYF. The DNA for the CDR3 is TGTGCCAGCAGCCCCACATCGACTAGCGGGCAAGAGACCCGGTACTTC. The genes are TRBV6-6 and TRBJ2-5, with 10 bases lining up with TRBD2. The CDR3 sequence is 16 residues long. Germline CDR1 MNHNY, CDR2 SVGAGI (reference sequence).

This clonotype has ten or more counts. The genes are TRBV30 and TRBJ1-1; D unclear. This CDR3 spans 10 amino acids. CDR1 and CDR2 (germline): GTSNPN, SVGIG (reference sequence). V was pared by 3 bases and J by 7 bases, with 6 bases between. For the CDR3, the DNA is TGTGCCTGGAGCCGGGGTGAAGCTTTCTTT. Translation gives CAWSRGEAFF.

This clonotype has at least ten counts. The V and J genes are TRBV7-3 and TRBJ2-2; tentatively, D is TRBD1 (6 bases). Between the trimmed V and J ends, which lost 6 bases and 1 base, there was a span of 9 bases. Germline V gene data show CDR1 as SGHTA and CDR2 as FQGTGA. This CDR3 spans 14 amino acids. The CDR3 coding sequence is TGTGCCAGCAGATCGGGACAGAACACCGGGGAGCTGTTTTTT. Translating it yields CASRSGQNTGELFF.

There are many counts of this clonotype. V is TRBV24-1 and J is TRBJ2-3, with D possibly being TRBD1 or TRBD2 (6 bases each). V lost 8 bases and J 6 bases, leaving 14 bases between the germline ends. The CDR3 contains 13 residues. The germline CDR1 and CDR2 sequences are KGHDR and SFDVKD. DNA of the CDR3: TGTGCCACCAAGCCAGGGGAGGTGGATACGCAGTATTTT. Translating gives CATKPGEVDTQYF.

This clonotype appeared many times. DNA of the CDR3: TGCGCCAGCAGCCCCCGCGGACAACGGGTGTACACAGATACGCAGTATTTT. Protein: CASSPRGQRVYTDTQYF. This rearrangement joins TRBV4-1 to TRBJ2-3; maybe TRBD1 (5 bases). The germline gives CDR1 MGHRA, CDR2 YSYEKL. The CDR3 is made up of 17 amino acids. V was shortened by 4 bases and J by 2 bases, with 19 bases between the two germline ends.

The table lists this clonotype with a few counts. The CDR3 sequence is CASSRQGRNEKLFF. The CDR3 region has the DNA TGTGCCAGCAGCCGGCAGGGAAGAAATGAAAAACTGTTTTTT. This chain uses TRBV13 with TRBJ1-4, with D possibly being TRBD1 (5 bases). The CDR3 is made up of 14 amino acids. Germline V gene sequence: CDR1 PRHDT, CDR2 FYEKMQ (reference sequence). With 5 bases removed from V and 5 bases from J, the gap between germline ends came to 12 bases.

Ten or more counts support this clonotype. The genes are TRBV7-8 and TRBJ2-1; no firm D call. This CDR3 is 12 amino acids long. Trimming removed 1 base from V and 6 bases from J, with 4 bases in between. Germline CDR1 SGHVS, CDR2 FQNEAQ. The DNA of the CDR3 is TGTGCCAGCAGCTTAGTTCTCAATGAGCAGTTCTTC. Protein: CASSLVLNEQFF.

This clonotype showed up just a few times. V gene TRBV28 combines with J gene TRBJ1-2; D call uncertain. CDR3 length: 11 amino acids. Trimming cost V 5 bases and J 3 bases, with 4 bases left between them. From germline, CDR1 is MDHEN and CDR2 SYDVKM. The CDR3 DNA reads TGTGCCAGCAGTCCCGACTATGGCTACACCTTC. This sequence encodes CASSPDYGYTF.

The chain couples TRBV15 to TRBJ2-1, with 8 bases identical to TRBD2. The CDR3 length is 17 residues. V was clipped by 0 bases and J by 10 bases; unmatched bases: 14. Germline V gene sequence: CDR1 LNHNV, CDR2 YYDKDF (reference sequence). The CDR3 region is CATSRDPRRTSWEEQFF. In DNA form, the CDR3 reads TGTGCCACCAGCAGAGATCCCCGTCGGACTAGCTGGGAAGAGCAGTTCTTC.

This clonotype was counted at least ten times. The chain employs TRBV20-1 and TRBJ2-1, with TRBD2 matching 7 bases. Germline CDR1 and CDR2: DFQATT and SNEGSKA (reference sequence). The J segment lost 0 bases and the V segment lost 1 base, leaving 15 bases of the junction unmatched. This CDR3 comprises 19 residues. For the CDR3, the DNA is TGCAGTGCTAGAGGACCTTACCAACCAGCGGGGAGCTCCTACAATGAGCAGTTCTTC. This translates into CSARGPYQPAGSSYNEQFF.

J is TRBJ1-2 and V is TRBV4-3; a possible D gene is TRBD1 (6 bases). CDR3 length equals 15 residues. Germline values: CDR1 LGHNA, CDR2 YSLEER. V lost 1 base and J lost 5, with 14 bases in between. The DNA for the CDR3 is TGCGCCAGCAGCCAAGTGGGGGCGGCCCTTTATGGCTACACCTTC. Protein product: CASSQVGAALYGYTF.

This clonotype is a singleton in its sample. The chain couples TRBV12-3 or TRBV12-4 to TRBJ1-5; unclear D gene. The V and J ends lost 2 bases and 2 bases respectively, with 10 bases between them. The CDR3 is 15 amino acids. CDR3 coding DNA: TGTGCCAGCAGTTTAATGGATAAGCGCAATCAGCCCCAGCATTTT. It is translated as CASSLMDKRNQPQHF.

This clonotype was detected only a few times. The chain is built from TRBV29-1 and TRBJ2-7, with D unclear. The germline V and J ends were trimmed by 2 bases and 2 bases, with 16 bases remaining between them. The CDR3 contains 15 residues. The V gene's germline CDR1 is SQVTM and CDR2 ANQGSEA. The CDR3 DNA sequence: TGCAGCGTTGAATTGGTTGGCAGCGAGACCTACGAGCAGTACTTC. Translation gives CSVELVGSETYEQYF.

The DNA for the CDR3 is TGTGCCAGCAGCTTCCAGCGGGGGGAAATCGGGGAGCTGTTTTTT. Translated: CASSFQRGEIGELFF. This rearrangement joins TRBV7-8 to TRBJ2-2, with 9 bases that match TRBD2. The CDR3 is made up of 15 amino acids. J gave up 7 bases and V 3 bases, and 6 bases lay outside the gene matches. Germline CDR1 and CDR2: SGHVS and FQNEAQ.

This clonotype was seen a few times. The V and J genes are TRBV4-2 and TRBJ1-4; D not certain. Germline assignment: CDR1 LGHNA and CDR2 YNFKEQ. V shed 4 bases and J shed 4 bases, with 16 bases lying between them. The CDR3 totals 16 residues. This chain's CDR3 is CASSRKPAAFNEKLFF. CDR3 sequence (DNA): TGTGCCAGCAGCCGTAAACCTGCAGCTTTTAATGAAAAACTGTTTTTT.

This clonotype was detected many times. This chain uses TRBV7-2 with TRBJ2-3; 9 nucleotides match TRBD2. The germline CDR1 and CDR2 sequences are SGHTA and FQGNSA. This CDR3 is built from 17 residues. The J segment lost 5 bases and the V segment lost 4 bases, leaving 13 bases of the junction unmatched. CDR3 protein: CASSSLGQRGALDTQYF. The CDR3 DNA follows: TGTGCCAGCAGCTCCCTGGGACAGCGGGGGGCGCTAGATACGCAGTATTTT.

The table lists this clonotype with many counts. CDR3: CASSLTGGIQPQHF. The CDR3 bases are TGTGCCAGCAGTTTGACAGGGGGCATTCAGCCCCAGCATTTT. V gene TRBV27 combines with J gene TRBJ1-5, with 10 bases lining up with TRBD1. This CDR3 contains 14 residues. The V gene's germline CDR1 is MNHEY and CDR2 SMNVEV (reference sequence). The ends lost 3 bases at V and 6 bases at J; junction bases unmatched: 2.

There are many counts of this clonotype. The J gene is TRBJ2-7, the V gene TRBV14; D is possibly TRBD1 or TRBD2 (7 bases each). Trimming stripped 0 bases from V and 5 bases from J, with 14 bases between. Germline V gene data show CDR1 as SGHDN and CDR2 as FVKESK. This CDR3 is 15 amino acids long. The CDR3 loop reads CASSQDFRGGDEQYF. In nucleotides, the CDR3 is TGTGCCAGCAGCCAAGATTTCAGGGGGGGTGACGAGCAGTACTTC. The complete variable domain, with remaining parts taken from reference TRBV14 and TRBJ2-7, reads EAGVTQFPSHSVIEKGQTVTLRCDPISGHDNLYWYRRVMGKEIKFLLHFVKESKQDESGMPNNRFLAERTGGTYSTLKVQPAELEDSGVYFCASSQDFRGGDEQYFGPGTRLTVT.

CDR3 coding DNA: TGCAGTGCTAGAGACTACAATGAGCAGTTCTTC. Amino acids: CSARDYNEQFF. The rearrangement joins TRBV20-1 to TRBJ2-1, with D uncertain. Between the trimmed V and J ends, which lost 0 bases and 3 bases, there was a span of 0 bases. The CDR3 is 11 amino acids. Per the germline V gene, CDR1 is DFQATT and CDR2 is SNEGSKA (reference sequence).

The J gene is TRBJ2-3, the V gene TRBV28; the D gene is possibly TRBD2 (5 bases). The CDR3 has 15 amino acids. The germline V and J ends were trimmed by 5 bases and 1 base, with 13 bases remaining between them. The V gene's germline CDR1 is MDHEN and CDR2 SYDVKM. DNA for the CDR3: TGTGCCAGCAGTCCACCCGGGGTAGGCACAGATACGCAGTATTTT. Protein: CASSPPGVGTDTQYF.